The clone carrying this T cell receptor (beta chain) was observed a single time. Its antigen is currently unknown. Time point defined: blood 2 weeks post-SBRT. Sample treatment: 15 Gy SBRT to primary tumor, nephrectomy 4 weeks later. Clear cell pathology was present in this patient's renal cell carcinoma. These data belong to a study of radiation and T cells in renal cell carcinoma. Looking at the study overall: Nephrectomy followed 15 Gy stereotactic body radiation by 4 weeks.

This CDR3 contains 13 residues. V lost 8 bases, J lost 5 bases, and 7 bases stayed unmatched. CDR1 is SGHTA, CDR2 FQGNSA, per germline. Generated by immunoSEQ multiplex PCR, the TCRdb table keeps only in-frame clones and is missing some. The top ten hold 22% of the sample, which has tens of thousands of clones, roughly 85% seen once. Study-level results: Pretreatment tumor biopsies were lacking, so baseline clonotypes are unknown.

The J gene is TRBJ2-7, the V gene TRBV7-2; 9 bases are shared with TRBD2. The clonotype comes from a woman aged 45 to 65 with renal cell carcinoma. This specimen consisted of blood, obtained from a patient whose treatment included radiotherapy and nephrectomy. The CDR3 loop is CASEVAGADEQYF. The CDR3 region has the DNA TGTGCCAGCGAGGTAGCGGGAGCGGACGAGCAGTACTTC.